These T cell receptor beta chains were read from a single sample in a study of cytomegalovirus exposure and HLA in healthy donors. This table comes from immunoSEQ multiplex PCR, and its TCRdb copy is limited to in-frame clones, with some not included. The data contain about 150,000 clones, more than 8% of them seen just once; the ten biggest clones take up 1.8%. Material for sequencing was PBMCs. Every receptor here comes from a man over 45 in good health and CMV-seronegative. The CDR3 runs from the conserved cysteine through the conserved F or W. A D gene is named only where the DNA matches it firmly. Clone size is not always given. Where it is, it says once, few, many or a class for expanded clones.

size	J	V	D	CDR3	DNA
-	TRBJ1-6	TRBV9	-	CASSQGQGNSPLHF	TGTGCCAGCAGTCAGGGGCAGGGAAATTCACCCCTCCACTTT
few	TRBJ2-7	TRBV11-2	TRBD2	CASSLTSGGPGTYEQYF	TGTGCCAGCAGCTTAACTAGCGGGGGACCGGGGACCTACGAGCAGTACTTC
few	TRBJ1-2	TRBV7-9	TRBD1	CASSPQGDSNYGYTF	TGTGCCAGCAGCCCACAGGGGGATTCAAACTATGGCTACACCTTC
-	TRBJ2-7	TRBV18	TRBD1	CASSPYPRDRLHEQYF	TGTGCCAGCTCACCGTACCCTCGGGACAGGTTGCACGAGCAGTACTTC
few	TRBJ1-2	TRBV6-5	TRBD1	CASSIQGAYGYTF	TGTGCCAGCAGCATACAGGGGGCCTATGGCTACACCTTC
-	TRBJ2-2	TRBV6-5	-	CASSYRGGAGTGELFF	TGTGCCAGCAGTTACAGGGGGGGGGCGGGGACCGGGGAGCTGTTTTTT
few	TRBJ2-1	TRBV7-8	TRBD2	CASSLRLAGVGGNEQFF	TGTGCCAGCAGCCTAAGACTAGCGGGAGTTGGGGGTAATGAGCAGTTCTTC
-	TRBJ2-7	TRBV7-9	-	CASSLALAGEQYF	TGTGCCAGCAGCTTAGCTCTAGCTGGCGAGCAGTACTTC
few	TRBJ1-1	TRBV6-1	-	CASSGGRTFF	TGTGCCAGCAGTGGAGGGCGCACTTTCTTT
-	TRBJ2-5	TRBV19	-	CASSMFRGGETQYF	TGTGCCAGTAGTATGTTCAGAGGTGGGGAGACCCAGTACTTC
-	TRBJ2-3	TRBV4-1	TRBD2	CASSQTPASGNTDTQYF	TGCGCCAGCAGCCAAACCCCGGCTAGCGGAAACACAGATACGCAGTATTTT
few	TRBJ1-2	TRBV25-1	-	CASSPHGGERGYTF	TGTGCCAGCAGTCCGCATGGGGGGGAACGAGGCTACACCTTC
-	TRBJ1-4	TRBV19	-	CASSFGTANEKLFF	TGTGCCAGTAGTTTTGGGACTGCGAATGAAAAACTGTTTTTT